The 10 T cell receptor beta chains in this list originate from one sample, sequenced in a study of early T cells in non-severe SARS-CoV-2 infection. TCRdb redid the calling of the 5' RACE reads with MiXCR, one entry per CDR3 protein. The table includes about 63,000 distinct CDR3 sequences, 10% to 15% detected once. Material: whole blood. The receptors shown here come from an adult who was a healthcare worker with PCR-confirmed SARS-CoV-2 infection or an uninfected control (not recorded which).

The gene calls are TRBV3-1 and TRBJ1-4; TRBD1 agrees at 9 bases. Germline V CDR1 and CDR2: LGHDT, YNNKEL (reference sequence). This CDR3 contains 14 residues. The V gene end was trimmed by 3 bases and the J gene end by 5 bases; junction bases not matched to a gene: 1. DNA of the CDR3: TGTGCCAGCAGCCACGGGACAGGGAATGAAAAACTGTTTTTT. Protein sequence: CASSHGTGNEKLFF. Full variable domain (missing parts from reference TRBV3-1 and TRBJ1-4): DTAVSQTPKYLVTQMGNDKSIKCEQNLGHDTMYWYKQDSKKFLKIMFSYNNKELIINETVPNRFSPKSPDKAHLNLHINSLELGDSAVYFCASSHGTGNEKLFFGSGTQLSVL.

This clonotype was counted only a few times. The V gene is TRBV21-1, the J gene TRBJ2-3; the DNA was not used to check the table's D call, TRBD2. TRBV21-1 is described as a pseudogene. The CDR3 has 14 amino acids. CDR3 in DNA: TGTGCCAGCAGCAAAGCCAGTCCGGCGTATACGCAGTATTTT. Protein: CASSKASPAYTQYF.

The chain links TRBV4-3 to TRBJ1-1; unclear D gene. The CDR3 consists of 12 residues. With 4 bases removed from V and 3 bases from J, the gap between germline ends came to 6 bases. Germline values: CDR1 LGHNA, CDR2 YSLEER. The CDR3 DNA follows: TGCGCCAGCAGCCGGGAACACACTGAAGCTTTCTTT. As protein: CASSREHTEAFF.

At least ten counts were recorded for this clonotype. The chain links TRBV7-9 to TRBJ2-6, with a weak D call TRBD2 (6 bases). Trimming removed 7 bases at V and 4 bases at J, with 11 bases between. The CDR3 extends over 14 amino acids. Germline assignment: CDR1 SEHNR and CDR2 FQNEAQ (reference sequence). The CDR3 sequence: CASTLGGGANVLTF. CDR3 bases: TGTGCCAGCACCCTGGGGGGAGGGGCCAACGTCCTGACTTTC.

This clonotype was seen a handful of times. The chain couples TRBV6-5 to TRBJ2-7, with TRBD1 matching 8 bases. V lost 6 bases and J lost 7; bases outside the gene matches: 23. Germline lookup yields CDR1 MNHEY and CDR2 SVGAGI. The CDR3 runs to 18 residues. The CDR3 DNA reads TGTGCCAGCAGCCTAGGACAGGGTCAAGGCTATGCCCCACTAGAGCAGTACTTC. It codes for CASSLGQGQGYAPLEQYF.

This clonotype was counted at least ten times. The chain links TRBV6-5 to TRBJ1-2; 8 bases map to TRBD1. V shed 8 bases and J 4 bases; nucleotides not matched to a gene: 6. The CDR3 consists of 13 residues. Germline values: CDR1 MNHEY, CDR2 SVGAGI. As DNA, the CDR3 is TGTGCCAGCGGACAGGGAGCGATCTATGGCTACACCTTC. Residues: CASGQGAIYGYTF.

This clonotype was counted a few times. V gene TRBV7-2 combines with J gene TRBJ2-1, with D unclear. V lost 5 bases to trimming and J lost 5 bases, with 13 bases between them. CDR1 SGHTA and CDR2 FQGNSA come from the germline V gene. CDR3 length equals 14 residues. This CDR3 is CASSLFRVNNEQFF. The DNA for the CDR3 is TGTGCCAGCAGCCTTTTCCGGGTTAACAATGAGCAGTTCTTC.

The J gene is TRBJ2-5, the V gene TRBV7-2; D unclear. Germline V gene lookup returns CDR1 SGHTA and CDR2 FQGNSA. The CDR3 has 15 residues. V was shortened by 5 bases and J by 2 bases, with 15 bases between the two germline ends. CDR3 coding DNA: TGTGCCAGCAGCGAAACACCTTTGGGGCAAGAGACCCAGTACTTC. As protein: CASSETPLGQETQYF.

In its sample, this clonotype was seen a few times. This chain connects TRBV27 to TRBJ2-5; 9 positions match TRBD1. Trimming at V came to 5 bases and at J to 5 bases, leaving 9 bases not matched to a gene. This CDR3 contains 15 residues. Germline loops: CDR1 MNHEY, CDR2 SMNVEV (reference sequence). This CDR3 is CASSILNRGLETQYF. In DNA form, the CDR3 reads TGTGCCAGCAGTATCCTCAACAGGGGGCTGGAGACCCAGTACTTC.

This CDR3 is CSAHRGLGNEQFF. The CDR3 DNA reads TGCAGTGCTCACAGGGGGCTCGGCAATGAGCAGTTCTTC. This chain links TRBV20-1 with TRBJ2-1; 9 positions agree with TRBD1. V lost 5 bases and J lost 6; bases outside the gene matches: 5. The length of the CDR3 is 13 residues. CDR1 and CDR2 from the germline V gene are DFQATT and SNEGSKA (reference sequence).